This T cell receptor (beta chain) was profiled in a study of cytomegalovirus exposure and HLA in healthy donors. The PCR ran on 60 Vbeta and 13 Jbeta primers. TCRdb's copy holds only in-frame clones and misses some; the assay was immunoSEQ multiplex PCR. Of about 170,000 clones listed, 75% to 85% were seen once; the top ten hold about 2.3%. Regarding the study as a whole: A highly shared variant cluster was judged a likely technical artifact.

Regarding this clone: Antigen unknown.

Trimming cost V 2 bases and J 2 bases, with 7 bases left between them. Germline V gives CDR1 MNHEY, CDR2 SMNVEV (reference sequence). The CDR3 sequence is 14 residues long. This chain connects TRBV27 to TRBJ1-5; no reliable D call. The sample comprised PBMCs. The clonotype originates from a woman aged 45-65 years in good health and CMV-seronegative. The DNA for the CDR3 is TGTGCCAGCAGTTTACTCGGGGGCAATCAGCCCCAGCATTTT. Its translation: CASSLLGGNQPQHF.